This section outlines one T cell receptor beta chain sequence together with its context. Libraries were prepared by immunoSEQ multiplex PCR; TCRdb keeps only in-frame clonotypes and omits some of them. Of some 300,000 clones listed, roughly 90% are singletons. Trimming removed 9 bases from V and 8 bases from J, with 13 bases in between. The CDR3 consists of 11 residues. Looked up from germline, CDR1 is MNHEY and CDR2 is SVGAGI. This specimen belongs to a study of blood T cell repertoires in COVID-19. Looking at the study overall: The samples span acute and convalescent COVID-19 from the United States, Italy and Spain. PBMCs, B-cell-depleted T cells, or T cells were the source of the cDNA or gDNA that made up the material.

This sequence was found in a middle-aged woman with COVID-19, enrolled during active disease. What was sequenced was peripheral blood. This rearrangement joins TRBV6-5 to TRBJ1-2, with D tentatively TRBD1 (6 bases). In DNA, the CDR3 is TGTGCCAGTTGGGGGGGGCGCGGCTACACCTTC. Its protein product is CASWGGRGYTF.